This TCR beta chain derives from a study of siplizumab effects on memory and regulatory T cells (dated by TCRdb to the late 2010s). In terms of the full investigation: The study looked at the effect of siplizumab, an anti-CD2 antibody, on alloreactive T-cell subsets in allogeneic mixed lymphocyte reactions made from human PBMCs. The full study reports these points: Unstimulated naive T cells appeared more diverse than memory T cells, and naive cells seemed to contribute substantially to the alloresponse. For roughly 80-96% of proliferating CD4+ or CD8+ clones, no naive or memory phenotype could be assigned. The cumulative frequency of alloreactive sequences traceable to unstimulated CD4+ memory T cells was significantly reduced by siplizumab. No functional confirmation was obtained for the suppressive function of proliferating Tregs from siplizumab cultures. Among mappable alloreactive CD4+ clones, the Treg-derived fraction averaged around 69% with siplizumab versus 25% to 30% in control reactions. Sequences below about 10^-5 frequency were poorly captured, so only a minor fraction of alloreactive clones could be mapped to unstimulated subsets.

Of note for this clone: It has no known antigen specificity. One base away there is no much larger clone; base qualities are not given.

The library relied on the immunoSEQ multiplex PCR assay. Roughly 10^5 TCR templates per sample were assayed on the deep sequencing platform. Genomic DNA extracted from sorted T cells was the material used for TCRbeta CDR3 sequencing. The original methods were these. Clonal analysis of TCRbeta CDR3 data was done in the R programming language. Comparing unstimulated samples against CFSE-low samples taken after the reaction was how alloreactive CD4+ and CD8+ clones were defined. Alloreactive CD4+ clones were assigned to regulatory or non-regulatory origin by matching sequences to sorted unstimulated Treg and non-Treg repertoires. Imported from immuneACCESS, the table was reduced by TCRdb to in-frame sequences with V and J called. These copies leave out some clones; in studies compared against another copy, an unresolved V gene accounts for under half, and the cause of the remainder is not known. V and J calls plus clone size are reproduced from that table; the DNA served to infer D and trimming. The sample yields about 26,000 clones; about 79% were counted once. The ten largest clones take up approximately 24% of the sample.

According to the germline V gene, CDR1 reads SGHTA and CDR2 reads FQGNSA. The junction carries 11 bases between V and J, which are trimmed by 4 bases and 1 base respectively. Including cysteine and phenylalanine, the CDR3 has 14 amino acids. Only CDR3 DNA remains: 42 bases, in frame from the first base. Additional sequencing covered unstimulated subsets from a few donor pairs, namely CD8+ effector memory, CD4+ naive, CD8+ TEMRA, CD4+ memory and CD8+ naive. TCRbeta CDR3 sequencing was performed on sorted unstimulated T cells and on proliferating T cells recovered from mixed lymphocyte reactions. Fresh whole blood from fewer than 11 HLA-typed healthy donors was used to isolate PBMCs.

This receptor chain uses TRBV7-2 and TRBJ2-7; the best D guess is TRBD2, with 5 bases matching. This TCR derives from a human donor in good health. Sequencing input: memory CD4+ T cells sorted from blood. The cell subset or site label corresponds to: unstimulated CD4+ memory T cells. The DNA reads as follows: TGTGCCAGCAGCTCCCAGCGAGGGTCCTACGAGCAGTACTTC. Translated, this is CASSSQRGSYEQYF.